What follows are 17 T cell receptor beta chains derived from one specimen sequenced in a study of radiation and T cells in renal cell carcinoma. The data were produced by immunoSEQ multiplex PCR, yet TCRdb's version contains in-frame clones alone and is incomplete. The repertoire consists of around 95,000 clones, with approximately 80% occurring once and the leading ten covering 6% to 9%. This sample's time point: blood 4 weeks post-SBRT, at nephrectomy. Sample treatment: 15 Gy SBRT to primary tumor, nephrectomy 4 weeks later. Sequencing was performed on blood, taken from a patient whose treatment included radiotherapy and nephrectomy. These receptors were taken from a man in his sixties with renal cell carcinoma.

Details on this clone: An end of the junction does not agree with germline; a read error may underlie this. The chain couples TRBV29-1 to TRBJ2-2; D possibly corresponds to TRBD2 (5 bases). Germline CDR1 reads SQVTM; CDR2 reads ANQGSEA. CDR3 length equals 15 residues. Here the CDR3 reads CSAYNTRNWLRGAVF. CDR3 DNA sequence: TGCAGCGCCTACAACACGCGCAATTGGCTCCGGGGAGCTGTTTTT.

V usage is TRBV4-3 and J usage is TRBJ2-1, with D maybe TRBD2 (6 bases). The CDR3 length is 17 residues. Per the germline V gene, CDR1 is LGHNA and CDR2 is YSLEER. V gave up 1 base and J gave up 2 bases, with 15 bases separating them. For the CDR3, the DNA is TGCGCCAGCAGCCAAGCTTACGGCGGGGTAACCTACAATGAGCAGTTCTTC. Encoded protein: CASSQAYGGVTYNEQFF.

Comment on this clone: The junction departs from the called germline gene at one end, perhaps through a read error. The chain has TRBV9 and TRBJ2-1; the D gene is possibly TRBD1 (6 bases). The CDR3 sequence is 12 residues long. Germline V lookup: CDR1 SGDLS, CDR2 YYNGEE. The CDR3 region has the DNA TGTGCCGGCAGCCTGGACAGTGGAGGGCAGTTCTTC. Residues: CAGSLDSGGQFF.

The chain uses TRBV5-8 and TRBJ2-7, with 7 bases identical to TRBD1. V shed 7 bases and J 3 bases; nucleotides not matched to a gene: 13. This CDR3 has 15 amino acids. Germline V gene lookup returns CDR1 SGHTS and CDR2 YDEGEE. The CDR3 loop is CASPRGTENFYEQYF. The CDR3 bases are TGTGCCAGCCCAAGAGGGACAGAGAATTTCTACGAGCAGTACTTC.

This chain uses TRBV5-1 with TRBJ1-3; D is unclear. This CDR3 is 15 amino acids long. CDR1 and CDR2 (germline): SGHRS, YFSETQ. The germline V and J ends were trimmed by 2 bases and 0 bases, with 9 bases remaining between them. The CDR3, as DNA: TGCGCCAGCAGCTTTTCTGGGAACTCTGGAAACACCATATATTTT. This gives the protein CASSFSGNSGNTIYF.

This clone was found once. This chain links TRBV25-1 with TRBJ2-1; D gene uncertain. Trimming stripped 5 bases from V and 8 bases from J, with 13 bases between. Germline CDR1 and CDR2: MGHDK and SYGVNS. The length of the CDR3 is 13 residues. Written as DNA, the CDR3 is TGTGCCAGCAGTCGCTTCCGGGTGGATGAGCAGTTCTTC. This encodes CASSRFRVDEQFF.

The gene calls are TRBV29-1 and TRBJ2-1, with TRBD2 matching 10 bases. Unmatched junction bases numbered 2, after V lost 6 bases and J lost 6 bases. There are 12 residues in the CDR3. From germline, CDR1 is SQVTM and CDR2 ANQGSEA. The CDR3: CSVGLAANEQFF. CDR3 in DNA: TGCAGCGTCGGACTAGCGGCCAATGAGCAGTTCTTC.

This clone has only one observation. The genes are TRBV9 and TRBJ2-5, with 9 bases that match TRBD2. Unmatched junction bases numbered 11, after V lost 2 bases and J lost 3 bases. The CDR3 consists of 17 residues. The V gene's germline CDR1 is SGDLS and CDR2 YYNGEE. In nucleotides, the CDR3 is TGTGCCAGCAGCGTGACCACCGCGGGAGGGCCCGAAGAGACCCAGTACTTC. This sequence encodes CASSVTTAGGPEETQYF.

V gene TRBV11-3 combines with J gene TRBJ2-1; the D gene is possibly TRBD2 (7 bases). This CDR3 is 19 amino acids long. Germline CDR1 and CDR2: SGHNT and YENEEA. V was clipped by 1 base and J by 4 bases, with 23 bases between them. CDR3: CASSLGGREYKRVYNEQFF. In nucleotides, the CDR3 is TGTGCCAGCAGCTTAGGGGGGCGGGAGTACAAGAGGGTGTACAATGAGCAGTTCTTC.

The chain carries TRBV19 and TRBJ2-1; no firm D call. The CDR3 sequence is 14 residues long. CDR1 is LNHDA, CDR2 SQIVND, per germline (reference sequence). V was clipped by 3 bases and J by 2 bases, with 8 bases between them. DNA of the CDR3: TGTGCCAGTAGTATCGGCGGAGCCTACAATGAGCAGTTCTTC. As protein: CASSIGGAYNEQFF.

The genes are TRBV7-2 and TRBJ2-1, with 10 bases aligning to TRBD2. Per germline, CDR1 SGHTA and CDR2 FQGNSA. The CDR3 has 17 residues. J lost 8 bases, V lost 7 bases, and 17 bases had no gene match. CDR3 sequence (DNA): TGTGCCAGCACCTACCCCGGGGAGCGGGAGGGCCTTTATGAGCAGTTCTTC. Protein: CASTYPGEREGLYEQFF.

The rearrangement joins TRBV5-1 to TRBJ1-1; D unresolved. Germline values: CDR1 SGHRS, CDR2 YFSETQ. The CDR3 spans 14 residues. Trimming removed 1 base from V and 1 base from J, with 8 bases in between. CDR3 sequence reads: CASSLRVRNTEAFF. In DNA form, the CDR3 reads TGCGCCAGCAGCTTGAGGGTGAGGAACACTGAAGCTTTCTTT.

The chain recombines TRBV5-1 with TRBJ1-2; TRBD1 is a possible D gene (6 bases). V dropped 5 bases and J dropped 2 bases, with 19 bases sitting between them. Germline CDR1 is SGHRS and CDR2 is YFSETQ. The CDR3 contains 16 residues. CDR3 sequence: CASRAGHAKRNYGYTF. The CDR3 DNA reads as TGCGCCAGCAGGGCGGGACACGCGAAGCGGAACTATGGCTACACCTTC.

This clone showed up just once. The V call is TRBV4-2, the J call TRBJ2-1; D uncertain. Germline assignment: CDR1 LGHNA and CDR2 YNFKEQ. The CDR3 is made up of 14 amino acids. V was shortened by 1 base and J by 3 bases, with 7 bases between the two germline ends. For the CDR3, the DNA is TGTGCCAGCAGCCAAGGAGGTGTCTACAATGAGCAGTTCTTC. It translates to CASSQGGVYNEQFF.

The chain uses TRBV6-1 and TRBJ2-4; the D call may be TRBD1 or TRBD2 (6 bases each). The CDR3 contains 14 residues. Between the trimmed V and J ends, which lost 4 bases and 8 bases, there was a span of 15 bases. Germline V CDR1 and CDR2: MNHNS, SASEGT. In DNA form, the CDR3 reads TGTGCCAGCAGTGTCTTAGGGGGGAAGGACATTCAGTACTTC. Translating gives CASSVLGGKDIQYF.

This clone has only one observation. V gene TRBV5-1 combines with J gene TRBJ1-2, with 9 bases that match TRBD1. The CDR3 loop spans 15 amino acids. V trimming: 0 bases; J trimming: 5 bases; junction bases outside the gene matches: 5. Germline CDR1 and CDR2: SGHRS and YFSETQ. The CDR3 DNA sequence: TGCGCCAGCAGCTTGGCCGTAGGGACAGGGTATGGCTACACCTTC. It is translated as CASSLAVGTGYGYTF.

This chain joins TRBV7-2 and TRBJ2-5, with 7 bases lining up with TRBD1. With V trimmed by 4 bases and J by 1 base, 3 bases remained unmatched. Germline V lookup: CDR1 SGHTA, CDR2 FQGNSA. This CDR3 region has 14 residues. In DNA form, the CDR3 reads TGTGCCAGCAGCTCAGGGACAGTCCAAGAGACCCAGTACTTC. This encodes CASSSGTVQETQYF.